This T cell receptor beta chain was observed in a study of blood T cell repertoires in COVID-19. Study summary: From the United States, Italy and Spain came samples of acute and convalescent COVID-19. PBMCs, B-cell-depleted T cells, or T cells provided the cDNA or gDNA that made up the material.

TCRdb keeps only in-frame clones here, not all; method: immunoSEQ multiplex PCR. The sample includes about 110,000 clones, approximately 70% of them seen just once. The CDR3 has 14 residues. The V gene's germline CDR1 is LNHNV and CDR2 YYDKDF (reference sequence). The V gene end was trimmed by 4 bases and the J gene end by 5 bases; junction bases not matched to a gene: 6. This rearrangement joins TRBV15 to TRBJ1-2; 8 positions match TRBD1. The sequence was obtained from a woman aged 40 to 55 with acute or convalescent COVID-19. Sequenced material: peripheral blood. The CDR3 loop is CATSIGTGEYGYTF. The CDR3 DNA reads as TGTGCCACCAGCATAGGGACAGGAGAATATGGCTACACCTTC.